The source of this T cell receptor beta chain is a study of T cells after yellow fever vaccination. Findings and limits, study-wide: Re-detected after boosting: most primary clones, about 96% of CD4 and about 85% of CD8.

Per germline, CDR1 MGHDK and CDR2 SYGVNS. Trimming shortened V by 7 bases and J by 2 bases, and 14 bases separated the two germline ends. The CDR3 length is 14 residues. With respect to this clonotype: Its antigen is not known.

TCRdb fed the 5' RACE reads into MiXCR, producing one record per CDR3 protein. The sample lists 450,000 to 650,000 distinct CDR3 sequences; 21% were seen once. The chain has TRBV25-1 and TRBJ2-5; D remains ambiguous. This sample comprised PBMCs, obtained approximately 22 days after the first yellow fever vaccination. The receptor comes from a young man who received the YFV17D yellow fever vaccine. The CDR3 reads CASTQINEQETQYF. CDR3 DNA: TGTGCCAGCACCCAAATTAACGAACAAGAGACCCAGTACTTC. The variable domain in full, with the rest retrieved from reference TRBV25-1 and TRBJ2-5, is EADIYQTPRYLVIGTGKKITLECSQTMGHDKMYWYQQDPGMELHLIHYSYGVNSTEKGDLSSESTVSRIRTEHFPLTLESARPSHTSQYLCASTQINEQETQYFGPGTRLLVL.